Below, 20 T cell receptor beta chains from the same sample are listed, as sequenced in a study of cytomegalovirus exposure and HLA in healthy donors. Use of 60 Vbeta and 13 Jbeta primers characterized the PCR. Sequenced by immunoSEQ multiplex PCR; TCRdb stores in-frame clones only, minus some. Altogether 150,000 to 200,000 clones are present, approximately 82% being singletons, with the ten largest covering 7.7%. Sequencing input: PBMCs. All receptors come from a woman aged 35 to 49 in good health and CMV-seropositive.

This chain links TRBV20-1 with TRBJ2-1; D ambiguous. CDR1 DFQATT and CDR2 SNEGSKA come from the germline V gene (reference sequence). V lost 8 bases to trimming and J lost 0 bases, with 5 bases between them. The CDR3 sequence is 11 residues long. As DNA, the CDR3 is TGCAGTCTCCCCTCCTACAATGAGCAGTTCTTC. Translated: CSLPSYNEQFF.

This chain uses TRBV18 with TRBJ2-1; 8 bases line up with TRBD1. V lost 5 bases and J lost 10; bases outside the gene matches: 19. The CDR3 sequence is 17 residues long. The germline V gene has CDR1 KGHSH and CDR2 LQKENI. As DNA, the CDR3 is TGTGCCAGCTCAGGACCTCCAGGGGGCCGCCAAGGAGAGGAGCAGTTCTTC. Translation gives CASSGPPGGRQGEEQFF. Variable domain in full (rest from reference TRBV18 and TRBJ2-1): NAGVMQNPRHLVRRRGQEARLRCSPMKGHSHVYWYRQLPEEGLKFMVYLQKENIIDESGMPKERFSAEFPKEGPSILRIQQVVRGDSAAYFCASSGPPGGRQGEEQFFGPGTRLTVL.

The chain joins TRBV28 to TRBJ2-2; D is undetermined. Trimming pared 4 bases from V and 4 bases from J, leaving 13 bases between. Germline V gene data show CDR1 as MDHEN and CDR2 as SYDVKM. This CDR3 is 15 amino acids long. CDR3 amino acids: CASSSSSGRTGELFF. The CDR3 DNA is TGTGCCAGCAGTTCCTCCTCAGGTCGCACCGGGGAGCTGTTTTTT.

The rearrangement joins TRBV6-5 to TRBJ2-7; a weak D match, TRBD2 (5 bases). The CDR3 spans 12 residues. The V gene lost 11 bases and the J gene lost 7 bases, with 18 bases spanning the gap. CDR1 is MNHEY and CDR2 is SVGAGI in the germline V gene. CDR3 loop: CAAGAVLGEQYF. CDR3 DNA sequence: TGTGCCGCGGGCGCAGTCCTAGGAGAGCAGTACTTC.

The chain links TRBV7-8 to TRBJ2-7; TRBD2 might be the D (7 bases). Germline assignment: CDR1 SGHVS and CDR2 FQNEAQ. The CDR3 is 14 residues long. V gave up 3 bases and J gave up 6 bases, with 15 bases separating them. The CDR3 sequence: CASSLSPGGAEQYF. CDR3 nucleotide sequence: TGTGCCAGCAGCTTGTCACCGGGGGGCGCCGAGCAGTACTTC. Variable domain in full (rest from reference TRBV7-8 and TRBJ2-7): GAGVSQSPRYKVAKRGQDVALRCDPISGHVSLFWYQQALGQGPEFLTYFQNEAQLDKSGLPSDRFFAERPEGSVSTLKIQRTQQEDSAVYLCASSLSPGGAEQYFGPGTRLTVT.

This clone was picked up a small number of times. The genes are TRBV9 and TRBJ2-7, with 8 positions matching TRBD1. The CDR3 totals 13 residues. V lost 4 bases to trimming and J lost 4 bases; unmatched junction nucleotides: 4. The germline CDR1 and CDR2 sequences are SGDLS and YYNGEE. CDR3 residues: CASSSQGAYEQYF. The CDR3, as DNA: TGTGCCAGCAGCTCTCAGGGGGCTTACGAGCAGTACTTC.

The count of this clone is one. This sequence joins TRBV5-1 and TRBJ2-1; tentative D call: TRBD2 (5 bases). V shed 0 bases and J shed 6 bases, with 19 bases lying between them. Germline lookup yields CDR1 SGHRS and CDR2 YFSETQ. CDR3 size: 17 residues. The DNA of the CDR3 is TGCGCCAGCAGCTTGGCCAATCAACTAGGTCATGGCAATGAGCAGTTCTTC. This encodes CASSLANQLGHGNEQFF.

This chain links TRBV28 with TRBJ2-3; D possibly corresponds to TRBD2 (6 bases). The CDR3 is 12 amino acids. Germline CDR1 is MDHEN and CDR2 is SYDVKM. V was clipped by 10 bases and J by 1 base, with 9 bases between them. The CDR3 coding sequence is TGTGCCATCGCGGGACGCACAGATACGCAGTATTTT. It yields the protein CAIAGRTDTQYF.

The chain combines TRBV4-1 with TRBJ1-2; D is ambiguous. CDR3 length: 14 amino acids. Germline V gene data show CDR1 as MGHRA and CDR2 as YSYEKL. Trimming took 4 bases from V and 4 from J, leaving 13 bases between them. CDR3 loop: CASSRISGIYGYTF. The CDR3, as DNA: TGCGCCAGCAGCCGGATATCCGGGATCTATGGCTACACCTTC.

The chain has TRBV4-2 and TRBJ2-7; a weak D match, TRBD1 (5 bases). CDR3 length equals 15 residues. V lost 1 base and J 0 bases, leaving 10 bases between the germline ends. Germline V CDR1 and CDR2: LGHNA, YNFKEQ. The CDR3, as DNA: TGTGCCAGCAGCCAAGGACAGCCTAGCTCCTACGAGCAGTACTTC. Translated, it gives CASSQGQPSSYEQYF.

Worth noting for this clone: At one end the junction does not follow the germline gene, possibly because of a read error. The chain carries TRBV30 and TRBJ2-3; TRBD2 is a possible D gene (6 bases). CDR1 GTSNPN and CDR2 SVGIG come from the germline V gene (reference sequence). This CDR3 region has 16 residues. The CDR3 bases are TGTGCCTGGGGTGTACGGAGGGGCCCTGGAGGAGATACGCAGTATTTT. Protein: CAWGVRRGPGGDTQYF.

This clone has a handful of counts. J is TRBJ1-1 and V is TRBV2; 7 nucleotides align to TRBD1. The trim removed 6 bases at V and 12 bases at J, leaving 10 bases unmatched. This CDR3 has 12 residues. Germline lookup yields CDR1 SNHLY and CDR2 FYNNEI. The CDR3 spells CASRPGQARSFF. The CDR3 nucleotides read TGTGCCAGCAGACCCGGACAGGCGAGATCTTTCTTT.

This clone appeared a few times. The chain employs TRBV5-1 and TRBJ1-1; 12 nucleotides match TRBD1. V gave up 2 bases and J gave up 5 bases; unmatched junction bases: 13. The CDR3 totals 18 residues. Germline-derived CDR1 and CDR2 are SGHRS and YFSETQ. This chain's CDR3 is CASSLGTGTGGPGTEAFF. Here the CDR3 DNA reads TGCGCCAGCAGCTTAGGGACCGGGACAGGGGGCCCGGGGACTGAAGCTTTCTTT.

The chain is built from TRBV30 and TRBJ1-3; D may be TRBD1 (5 bases). Germline values: CDR1 GTSNPN, CDR2 SVGIG (reference sequence). The CDR3 runs 13 residues. The V and J ends lost 0 bases and 4 bases respectively, with 7 bases between them. The CDR3 is CAWSVGVGNTIYF. In nucleotides, the CDR3 is TGTGCCTGGAGTGTAGGGGTGGGAAACACCATATATTTT.

The V call is TRBV5-1, the J call TRBJ1-3; D ambiguous. This CDR3 is built from 16 residues. The V and J ends lost 0 bases and 3 bases respectively, with 13 bases between them. Per the germline V gene, CDR1 is SGHRS and CDR2 is YFSETQ. CDR3 region: CASSLAGVKFGNTIYF. The CDR3 coding sequence is TGCGCCAGCAGCTTGGCCGGGGTTAAGTTTGGAAACACCATATATTTT.

This chain links TRBV20-1 with TRBJ2-2; tentative D call: TRBD1 (6 bases). V shed 1 base and J shed 9 bases, with 6 bases lying between them. The germline V gene has CDR1 DFQATT and CDR2 SNEGSKA (reference sequence). The length of the CDR3 is 11 residues. The CDR3 region has the DNA TGCAGTGCTAGAGGGGGGCGGGAGCTGTTTTTT. This encodes CSARGGRELFF.

The V gene is TRBV11-1, the J gene TRBJ2-3; 14 positions match TRBD2. The ends lost 5 bases at V and 1 base at J; junction bases unmatched: 5. The germline CDR1 and CDR2 sequences are SGHAT and FQDESV (reference sequence). CDR3 length equals 17 residues. The CDR3 DNA sequence: TGTGCCAGCAGCCCGCTGGGACTAGCGGGAGGCACAGATACGCAGTATTTT. It translates to CASSPLGLAGGTDTQYF.

This clone has just a few counts. The chain recombines TRBV6-5 with TRBJ2-1; 11 bases agree with TRBD2. The V gene's germline CDR1 is MNHEY and CDR2 SVGAGI. The junction had 8 bases not matched to a gene; V was cut back by 2 bases and J by 8 bases. There are 16 residues in the CDR3. CDR3 DNA sequence: TGTGCCAGCAGTTACGACGGAACTAGCGGGAGTTATGAGCAGTTCTTC. Translated, it gives CASSYDGTSGSYEQFF.

This clone came up a few times. The chain recombines TRBV21-1 with TRBJ1-2; the table assigns TRBD1, which was not confirmed against the DNA. TRBV21-1 is a pseudogene segment. The CDR3 is 14 residues long. This CDR3 reads CANHDKVQDYGYTF. CDR3 bases: TGTGCCAACCATGACAAGGTTCAGGACTATGGCTACACCTTC.

The CDR3 loop reads CASSLSTFSGLTDTQYF. The CDR3 bases are TGTGCCAGCAGTTTATCGACCTTTAGCGGACTCACAGATACGCAGTATTTT. The gene calls are TRBV27 and TRBJ2-3, with D maybe TRBD2 (6 bases). The CDR3 has 17 residues. From germline, CDR1 is MNHEY and CDR2 SMNVEV (reference sequence). Trimming stripped 0 bases from V and 2 bases from J, with 15 bases between.